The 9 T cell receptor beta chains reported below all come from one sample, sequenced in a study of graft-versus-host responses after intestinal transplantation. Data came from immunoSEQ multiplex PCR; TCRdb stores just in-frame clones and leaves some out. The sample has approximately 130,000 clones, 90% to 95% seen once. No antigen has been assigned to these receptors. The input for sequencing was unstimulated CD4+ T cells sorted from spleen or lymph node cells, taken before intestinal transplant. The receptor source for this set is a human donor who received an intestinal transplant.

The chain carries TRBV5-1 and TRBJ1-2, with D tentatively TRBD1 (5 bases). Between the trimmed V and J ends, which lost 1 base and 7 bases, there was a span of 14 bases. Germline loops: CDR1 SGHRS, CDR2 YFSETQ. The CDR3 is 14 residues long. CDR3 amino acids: CASSLTRGEGGYTF. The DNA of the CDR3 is TGCGCCAGCAGCTTGACCCGGGGGGAGGGTGGCTACACCTTC.

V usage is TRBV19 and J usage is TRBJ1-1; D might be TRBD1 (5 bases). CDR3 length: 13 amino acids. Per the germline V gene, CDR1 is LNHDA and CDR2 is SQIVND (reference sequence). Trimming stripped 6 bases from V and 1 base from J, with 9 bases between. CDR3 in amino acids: CASRVTANTEAFF. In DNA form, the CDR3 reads TGTGCCAGTAGGGTGACAGCGAACACTGAAGCTTTCTTT.

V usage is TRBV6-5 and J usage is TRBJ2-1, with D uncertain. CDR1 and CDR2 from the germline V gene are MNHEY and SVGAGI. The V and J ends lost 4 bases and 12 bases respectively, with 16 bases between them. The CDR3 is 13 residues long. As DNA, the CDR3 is TGTGCCAGCAGTTTGGGTCAGCTATCAGGGCAGTTCTTC. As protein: CASSLGQLSGQFF.

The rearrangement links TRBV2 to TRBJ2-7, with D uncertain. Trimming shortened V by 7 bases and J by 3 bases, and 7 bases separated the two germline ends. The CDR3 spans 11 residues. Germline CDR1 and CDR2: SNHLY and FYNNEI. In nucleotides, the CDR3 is TGTGCCAGCACTGTAAACTACGAGCAGTACTTC. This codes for CASTVNYEQYF.

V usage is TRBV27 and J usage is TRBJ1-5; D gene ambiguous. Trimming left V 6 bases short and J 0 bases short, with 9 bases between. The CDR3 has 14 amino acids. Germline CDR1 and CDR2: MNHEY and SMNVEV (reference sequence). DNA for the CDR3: TGTGCCAGCAGGATCGGGTATAGCAATCAGCCCCAGCATTTT. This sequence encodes CASRIGYSNQPQHF.

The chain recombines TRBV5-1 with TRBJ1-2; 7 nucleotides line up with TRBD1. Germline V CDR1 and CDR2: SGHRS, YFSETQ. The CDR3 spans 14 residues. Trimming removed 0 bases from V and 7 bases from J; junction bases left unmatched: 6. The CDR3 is CASSLGGQSSGYTF. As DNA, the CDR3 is TGCGCCAGCAGCTTGGGGGGACAGTCCAGTGGCTACACCTTC.

This CDR3 is CASSELDRESPLHF. The CDR3 DNA sequence: TGTGCCAGCAGTGAATTGGACAGGGAGTCACCCCTCCACTTT. The chain links TRBV6-1 to TRBJ1-6; TRBD1 agrees at 8 bases. Germline lookup yields CDR1 MNHNS and CDR2 SASEGT. J lost 10 bases, V lost 2 bases, and 4 bases had no gene match. The CDR3 is 14 residues long.

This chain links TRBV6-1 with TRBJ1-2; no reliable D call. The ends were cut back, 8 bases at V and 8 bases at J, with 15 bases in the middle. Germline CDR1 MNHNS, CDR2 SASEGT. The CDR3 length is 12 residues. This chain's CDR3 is CASQEGGVGYTF. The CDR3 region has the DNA TGTGCCAGCCAGGAGGGTGGGGTGGGCTACACCTTC.

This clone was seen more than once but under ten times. The CDR3: CASSTGPSDSPLHF. The CDR3, as DNA: TGTGCCAGTAGCACCGGGCCATCAGATTCACCCCTCCACTTT. This chain connects TRBV19 to TRBJ1-6; unclear D gene. V was clipped by 6 bases and J by 8 bases, with 14 bases between them. Germline loops: CDR1 LNHDA, CDR2 SQIVND (reference sequence). The CDR3 consists of 14 residues.